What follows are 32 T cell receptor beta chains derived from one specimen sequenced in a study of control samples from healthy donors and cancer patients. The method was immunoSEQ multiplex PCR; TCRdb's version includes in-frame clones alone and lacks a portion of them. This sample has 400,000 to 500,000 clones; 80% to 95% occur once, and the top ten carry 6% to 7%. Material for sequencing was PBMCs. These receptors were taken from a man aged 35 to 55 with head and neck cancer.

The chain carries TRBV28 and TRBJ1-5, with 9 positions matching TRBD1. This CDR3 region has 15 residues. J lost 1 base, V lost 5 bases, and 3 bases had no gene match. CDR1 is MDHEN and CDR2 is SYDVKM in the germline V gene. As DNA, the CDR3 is TGTGCCAGCAGTATCGGACAGGGGAGCAATCAGCCCCAGCATTTT. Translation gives CASSIGQGSNQPQHF.

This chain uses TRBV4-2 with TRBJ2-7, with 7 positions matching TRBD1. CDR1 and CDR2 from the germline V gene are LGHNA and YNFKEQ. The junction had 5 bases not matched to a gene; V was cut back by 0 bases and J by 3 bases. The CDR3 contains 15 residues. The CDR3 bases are TGTGCCAGCAGCCAAGATGGGGGACAGCACTACGAGCAGTACTTC. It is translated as CASSQDGGQHYEQYF.

As DNA, the CDR3 is TGCAGCGTTTTAACCTCCTCGTATACGCAGTATTTT. Translating gives CSVLTSSYTQYF. The chain combines TRBV29-1 with TRBJ2-3; D call uncertain. Germline assignment: CDR1 SQVTM and CDR2 ANQGSEA. This CDR3 contains 12 residues. V gave up 5 bases and J gave up 7 bases, with 13 bases separating them.

CDR3 DNA: TGTGCCATTTTACTCTTGGGGCTCCGCTATGGCTACACCTTC. Its protein is CAILLLGLRYGYTF. The chain joins TRBV7-7 to TRBJ1-2, with D maybe TRBD1 (5 bases). Germline loops: CDR1 SSHAT, CDR2 FNYEAQ (reference sequence). The CDR3 runs to 14 residues. Deletions cut 10 bases from V and 4 bases from J, with 19 bases between.

This CDR3 reads CASSIGREDWDGYTF. CDR3 in DNA: TGTGCCAGTAGTATAGGACGGGAAGATTGGGATGGCTACACCTTC. The chain has TRBV19 and TRBJ1-2, with D uncertain. The V end lost 1 base, the J end lost 6 bases, and 15 bases lay between the germline ends. The CDR3 has 15 residues. Germline lookup yields CDR1 LNHDA and CDR2 SQIVND (reference sequence).

The chain's CDR3 is CASSTGLAGELFF. CDR3 nucleotide sequence: TGTGCCAGTAGTACCGGGTTGGCCGGGGAGCTGTTTTTT. The chain recombines TRBV19 with TRBJ2-2, with D unresolved. This CDR3 has 13 amino acids. Deletions cut 4 bases from V and 6 bases from J, with 9 bases between. Germline lookup yields CDR1 LNHDA and CDR2 SQIVND (reference sequence).

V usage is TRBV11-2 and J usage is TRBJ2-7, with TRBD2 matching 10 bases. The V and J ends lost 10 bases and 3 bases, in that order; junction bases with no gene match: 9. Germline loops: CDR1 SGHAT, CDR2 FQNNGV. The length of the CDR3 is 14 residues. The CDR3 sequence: CAISGTSVNYEQYF. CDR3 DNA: TGTGCCATCTCCGGGACTAGCGTAAACTACGAGCAGTACTTC. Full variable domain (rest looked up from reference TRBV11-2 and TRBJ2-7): EAGVAQSPRYKIIEKRQSVAFWCNPISGHATLYWYQQILGQGPKLLIQFQNNGVVDDSQLPKDRFSAERLKGVDSTLKIQPAKLEDSAVYLCAISGTSVNYEQYFGPGTRLTVT.

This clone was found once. The CDR3 reads CASGTPNYGYTF. For the CDR3, the DNA is TGTGCCAGCGGTACACCTAACTATGGCTACACCTTC. This chain links TRBV6-5 with TRBJ1-2; D ambiguous. CDR3 length: 12 residues. Germline-derived CDR1 and CDR2 are MNHEY and SVGAGI. The germline V and J ends were trimmed by 8 bases and 0 bases, with 7 bases remaining between them.

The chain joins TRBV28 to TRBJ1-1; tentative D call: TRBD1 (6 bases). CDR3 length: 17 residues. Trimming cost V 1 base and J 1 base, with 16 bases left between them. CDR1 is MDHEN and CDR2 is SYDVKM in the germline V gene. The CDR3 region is CASSLLTGFSSNTEAFF. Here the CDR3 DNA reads TGTGCCAGCAGTTTATTGACAGGTTTTAGCTCGAACACTGAAGCTTTCTTT.

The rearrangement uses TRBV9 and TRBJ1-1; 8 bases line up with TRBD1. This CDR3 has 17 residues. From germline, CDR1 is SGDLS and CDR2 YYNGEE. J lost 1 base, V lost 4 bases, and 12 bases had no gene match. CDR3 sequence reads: CASSRTPGTGKNTEAFF. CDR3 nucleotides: TGTGCCAGCAGCAGGACCCCCGGGACAGGAAAGAACACTGAAGCTTTCTTT.

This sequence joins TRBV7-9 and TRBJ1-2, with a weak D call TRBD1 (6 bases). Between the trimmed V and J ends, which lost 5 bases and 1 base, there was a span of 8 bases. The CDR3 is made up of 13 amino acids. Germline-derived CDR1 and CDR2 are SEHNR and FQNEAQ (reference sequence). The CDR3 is CASSKGVNYGYTF. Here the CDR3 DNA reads TGTGCCAGCAGCAAGGGGGTTAACTATGGCTACACCTTC.

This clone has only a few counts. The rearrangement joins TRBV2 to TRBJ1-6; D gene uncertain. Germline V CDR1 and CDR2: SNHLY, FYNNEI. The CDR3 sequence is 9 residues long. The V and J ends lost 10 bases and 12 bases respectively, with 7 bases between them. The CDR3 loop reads CANGLPLHF. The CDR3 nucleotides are TGTGCCAACGGTTTACCCCTCCACTTT.

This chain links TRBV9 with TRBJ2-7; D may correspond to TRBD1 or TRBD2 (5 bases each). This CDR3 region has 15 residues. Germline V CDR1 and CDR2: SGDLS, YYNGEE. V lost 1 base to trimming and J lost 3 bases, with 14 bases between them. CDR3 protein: CASSVTAGTNYEQYF. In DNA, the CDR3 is TGTGCCAGCAGCGTAACTGCCGGGACCAACTACGAGCAGTACTTC.

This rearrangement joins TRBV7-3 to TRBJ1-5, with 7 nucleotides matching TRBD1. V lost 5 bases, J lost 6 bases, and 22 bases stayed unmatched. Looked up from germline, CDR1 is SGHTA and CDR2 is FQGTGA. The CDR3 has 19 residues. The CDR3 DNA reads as TGTGCCAGCAGCAAAAGATCCCCCGGAGGGGGCGCGCGGGGTCAGCCCCAGCATTTT. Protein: CASSKRSPGGGARGQPQHF.

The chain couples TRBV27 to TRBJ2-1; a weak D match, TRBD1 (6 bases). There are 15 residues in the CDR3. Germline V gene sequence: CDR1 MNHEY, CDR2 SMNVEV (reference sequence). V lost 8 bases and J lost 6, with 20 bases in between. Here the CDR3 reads CASAHPGVVGNEQFF. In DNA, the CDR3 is TGTGCCAGCGCCCATCCAGGGGTAGTGGGCAATGAGCAGTTCTTC.

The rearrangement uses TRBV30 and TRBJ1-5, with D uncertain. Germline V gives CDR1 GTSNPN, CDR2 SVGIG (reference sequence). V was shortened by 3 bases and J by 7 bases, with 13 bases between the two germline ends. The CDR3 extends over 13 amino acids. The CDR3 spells CAWRNGEGQPQHF. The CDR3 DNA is TGTGCCTGGAGAAATGGGGAGGGCCAGCCCCAGCATTTT.

The CDR3 spells CASSFRGSGKSDTQYF. As DNA, the CDR3 is TGTGCCAGCAGCTTCCGGGGTAGCGGGAAATCAGATACGCAGTATTTT. The V call is TRBV11-2, the J call TRBJ2-3, with 8 bases lining up with TRBD2. The germline CDR1 and CDR2 sequences are SGHAT and FQNNGV. The CDR3 has 16 residues. The V gene end was trimmed by 3 bases and the J gene end by 4 bases; junction bases not matched to a gene: 9.

The DNA of the CDR3 is TGTGCCAGCAGGACGAGGGACAGGGTCTTCAATGAGCAGTTCTTC. Its protein product is CASRTRDRVFNEQFF. The gene calls are TRBV2 and TRBJ2-1; 9 positions agree with TRBD1. CDR1 and CDR2 from the germline V gene are SNHLY and FYNNEI. The CDR3 covers 15 residues. The J segment lost 6 bases and the V segment lost 6 bases, leaving 9 bases of the junction unmatched. The full variable domain, its missing parts supplied by reference TRBV2 and TRBJ2-1, is EPEVTQTPSHQVTQMGQEVILRCVPISNHLYFYWYRQILGQKVEFLVSFYNNEISEKSEIFDDQFSVERPDGSNFTLKIRSTKLEDSAMYFCASRTRDRVFNEQFFGPGTRLTVL.

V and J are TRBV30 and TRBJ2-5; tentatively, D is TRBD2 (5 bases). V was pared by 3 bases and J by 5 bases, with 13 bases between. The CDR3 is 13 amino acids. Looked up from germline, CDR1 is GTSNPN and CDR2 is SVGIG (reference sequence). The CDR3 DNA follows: TGTGCCTGGAGGTTTGGGGAGTGGGAGACCCAGTACTTC. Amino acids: CAWRFGEWETQYF.

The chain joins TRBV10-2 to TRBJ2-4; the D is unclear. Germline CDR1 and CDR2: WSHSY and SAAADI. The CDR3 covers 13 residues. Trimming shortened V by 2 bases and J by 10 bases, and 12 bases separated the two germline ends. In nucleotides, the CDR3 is TGCGCCAGCAGTGAGACAGACGGTTCGATTCAGTACTTC. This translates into CASSETDGSIQYF.

The CDR3 spells CASSQVSGSGELFF. CDR3 bases: TGCGCCAGCAGCCAAGTTTCCGGCAGCGGGGAGCTGTTTTTT. The rearrangement uses TRBV4-1 and TRBJ2-2; unclear D gene. Trimming shortened V by 1 base and J by 7 bases, and 10 bases separated the two germline ends. The germline V gene encodes CDR1 MGHRA and CDR2 YSYEKL. This CDR3 has 14 amino acids.

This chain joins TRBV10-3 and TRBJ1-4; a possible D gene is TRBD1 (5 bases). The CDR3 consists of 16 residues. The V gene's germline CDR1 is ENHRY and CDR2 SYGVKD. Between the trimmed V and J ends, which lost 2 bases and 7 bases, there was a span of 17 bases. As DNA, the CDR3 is TGTGCCATCAGTGAGCCGGAGACAGCGGGAGGTGAAAAACTGTTTTTT. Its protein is CAISEPETAGGEKLFF.

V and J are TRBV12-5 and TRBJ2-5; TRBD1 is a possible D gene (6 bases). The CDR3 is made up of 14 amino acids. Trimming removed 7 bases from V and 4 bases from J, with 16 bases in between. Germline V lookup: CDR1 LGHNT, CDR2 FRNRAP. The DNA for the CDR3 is TGTGCTAGTGCCAAGGACAGTCCTACAGAGACCCAGTACTTC. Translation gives CASAKDSPTETQYF.

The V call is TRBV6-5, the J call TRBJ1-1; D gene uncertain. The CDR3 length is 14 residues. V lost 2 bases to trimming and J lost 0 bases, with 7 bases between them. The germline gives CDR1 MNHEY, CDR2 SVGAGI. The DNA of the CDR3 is TGTGCCAGCAGTTACCGGCGGATGAACACTGAAGCTTTCTTT. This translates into CASSYRRMNTEAFF.

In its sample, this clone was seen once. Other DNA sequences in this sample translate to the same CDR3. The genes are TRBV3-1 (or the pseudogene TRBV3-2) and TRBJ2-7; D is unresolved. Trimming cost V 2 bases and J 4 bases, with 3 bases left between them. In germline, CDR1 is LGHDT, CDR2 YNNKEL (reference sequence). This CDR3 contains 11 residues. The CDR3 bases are TGTGCCAGCAGCCAACTTTACGAGCAGTACTTC. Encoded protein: CASSQLYEQYF.

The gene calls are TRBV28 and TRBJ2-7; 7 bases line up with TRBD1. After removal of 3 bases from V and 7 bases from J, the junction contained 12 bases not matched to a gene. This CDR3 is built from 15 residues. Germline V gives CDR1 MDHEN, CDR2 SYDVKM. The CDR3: CASSFDRALAGEQYF. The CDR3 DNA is TGTGCCAGCAGTTTCGACAGGGCCTTGGCAGGGGAGCAGTACTTC.

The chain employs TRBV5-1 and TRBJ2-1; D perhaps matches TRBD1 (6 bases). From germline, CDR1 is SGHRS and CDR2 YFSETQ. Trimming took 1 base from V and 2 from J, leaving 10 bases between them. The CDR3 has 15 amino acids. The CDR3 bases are TGCGCCAGCAGCTTGCGACAGGATCCCTACAATGAGCAGTTCTTC. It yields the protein CASSLRQDPYNEQFF. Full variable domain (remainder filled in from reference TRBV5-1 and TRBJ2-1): KAGVTQTPRYLIKTRGQQVTLSCSPISGHRSVSWYQQTPGQGLQFLFEYFSETQRNKGNFPGRFSGRQFSNSRSEMNVSTLELGDSALYLCASSLRQDPYNEQFFGPGTRLTVL.

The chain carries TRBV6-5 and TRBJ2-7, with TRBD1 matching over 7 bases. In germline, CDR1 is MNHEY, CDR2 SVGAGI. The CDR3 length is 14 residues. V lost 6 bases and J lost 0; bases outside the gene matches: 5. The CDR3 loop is CASSRDRSSYEQYF. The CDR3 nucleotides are TGTGCCAGCAGCCGGGACAGAAGCTCCTACGAGCAGTACTTC.

This chain's CDR3 is CASSLDTSQFYEQYF. The CDR3 bases are TGCGCCAGCAGCTTGGACACTAGCCAATTCTACGAGCAGTACTTC. The V call is TRBV5-1, the J call TRBJ2-7; TRBD2 might be the D (6 bases). Trimming cost V 0 bases and J 3 bases, with 13 bases left between them. CDR1 is SGHRS, CDR2 YFSETQ, per germline. The CDR3 consists of 15 residues.

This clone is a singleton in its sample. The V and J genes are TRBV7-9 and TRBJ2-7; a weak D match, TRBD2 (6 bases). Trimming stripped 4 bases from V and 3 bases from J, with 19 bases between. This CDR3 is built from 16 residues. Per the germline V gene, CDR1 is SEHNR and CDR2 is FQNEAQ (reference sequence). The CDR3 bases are TGTGCCAGCAGCTCGATGACTAGGGACGGGTTCTACGAGCAGTACTTC. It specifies CASSSMTRDGFYEQYF.

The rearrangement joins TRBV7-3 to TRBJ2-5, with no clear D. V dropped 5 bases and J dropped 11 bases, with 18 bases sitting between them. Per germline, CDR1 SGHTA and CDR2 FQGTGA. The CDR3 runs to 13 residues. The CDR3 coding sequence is TGTGCCAGCAGCCCTTCACCGGACCTACGACAGTACTTC. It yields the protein CASSPSPDLRQYF.

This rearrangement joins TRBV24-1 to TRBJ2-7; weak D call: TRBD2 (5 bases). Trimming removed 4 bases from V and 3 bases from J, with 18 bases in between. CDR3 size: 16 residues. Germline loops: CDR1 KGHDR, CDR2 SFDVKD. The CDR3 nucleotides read TGTGCCACCAGTGAGGGGAACGCGTTTGGAGGCTACGAGCAGTACTTC. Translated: CATSEGNAFGGYEQYF.